This TCR beta chain was sequenced during a study of blood T cell repertoires in COVID-19 (dated by TCRdb to about 2020). For context, the study as a whole: Collaborator samples came from the United States, Italy and Spain and covered acute and convalescent phases of COVID-19. Where HLA class I and class II types were available, the types were taken from metadata supplied by the sample provider, not from assay-based typing. Nearly every sample came with metadata listing a de-identified subject ID, COVID-19 status, age in years and sex. The samples were drawn from two sources: the first 160 participants of the ongoing ImmuneRACE study, and fewer than 1,500 subjects contributed by 6 global collaborators. The repertoires were released in a freely available public database meant as a resource for research on the immune response to SARS-CoV-2. The prospective study material was composed of cDNA or gDNA derived from T cells, B-cell-depleted T cells, or PBMCs. The dataset comprised deeply sampled blood TCRbeta repertoires from subjects exposed to, actively infected with, or recovered from COVID-19.

On the study overall, not on this receptor specifically: Clinical and demographic metadata were provided uncurated, with the amount varying by source and participant.

A note on this clone: No cognate antigen has been identified for it. No per-base quality is available; no much larger clone lies one base away.

Enrolling through a virtual design, the prospective study's participants ranged in age from roughly 18 to 95 years and lived across 24 United States geographic areas. Cohort assignment in the prospective study relied on participant-reported clinical history from a screening survey and a study questionnaire. Each participant in the prospective study had whole blood, serum and a nasopharyngeal or oropharyngeal swab collected by mobile phlebotomists. Additional blood draws and questionnaires over an approximately 2-month period could optionally be provided by prospective study participants. Blood samples from the prospective study were shipped frozen or at room temperature prior to DNA extraction. Spanning cysteine to phenylalanine, the CDR3 consists of 13 amino acids. Only the CDR3 part of the read is kept: 39 bases, read in frame from the first base. V lost 7 bases and J lost 1 base; the stretch between them is 10 bases long. The germline V gene provides CDR1 MNHEY and CDR2 SVGAGI.

The immunoSEQ Assay, a bias-controlled multiplex PCR, was used to amplify TCRbeta CDR3 regions from genomic DNA. Per the source publication's procedure: The number of nucleated cells in each sample was estimated by amplification of reference gene primers within the assay. Sequence reads were collapsed and filtered to measure the absolute abundance of every unique TCRbeta CDR3 rearrangement. For each sample, productive Simpson clonality was calculated by taking the square root of Simpson's diversity index across productive rearrangements. Imported from immuneACCESS, the table was reduced by TCRdb to in-frame sequences with V and J called. These copies leave out some clones; in studies compared against another copy, an unresolved V gene accounts for under half, and the cause of the remainder is not known. For V, J and clone size, that table is used; D and trimming come from the DNA. Across this sample there are about 210,000 clones, with under 90% seen only once. The ten top clones hold around 10% of the sample.

This receptor was obtained from a woman between 50 and 59 years old with acute COVID-19. Specimen: PBMCs or T cells enriched from blood (not recorded which). The V gene is TRBV6-5 and the J gene is TRBJ1-1; tentative D gene TRBD1, with 6 bases matching. The sequence in DNA is TGTGCCAGCAAGATACAGGGGAACACTGAAGCTTTCTTT. This is translated as CASKIQGNTEAFF.